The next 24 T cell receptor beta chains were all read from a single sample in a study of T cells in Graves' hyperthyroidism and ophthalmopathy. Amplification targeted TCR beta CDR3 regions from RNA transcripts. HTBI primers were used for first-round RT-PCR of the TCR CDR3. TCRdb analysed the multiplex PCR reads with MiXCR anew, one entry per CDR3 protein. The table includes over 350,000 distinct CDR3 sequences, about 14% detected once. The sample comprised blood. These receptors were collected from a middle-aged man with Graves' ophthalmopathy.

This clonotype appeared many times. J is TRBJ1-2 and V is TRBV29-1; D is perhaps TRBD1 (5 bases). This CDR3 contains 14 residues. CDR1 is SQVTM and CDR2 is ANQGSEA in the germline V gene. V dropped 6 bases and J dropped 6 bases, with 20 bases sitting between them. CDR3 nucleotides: TGCAGCGTGTTTGGTGGGCAGGGAGTAAATGGCTACACCTTC. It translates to CSVFGGQGVNGYTF.

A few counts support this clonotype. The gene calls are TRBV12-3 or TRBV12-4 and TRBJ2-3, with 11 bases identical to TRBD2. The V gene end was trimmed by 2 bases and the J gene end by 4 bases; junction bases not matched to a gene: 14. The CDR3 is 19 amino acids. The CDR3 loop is CASSLKILAGGGSADTQYF. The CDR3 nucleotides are TGTGCCAGCAGTTTAAAAATTCTAGCGGGAGGAGGTAGTGCAGATACGCAGTATTTT.

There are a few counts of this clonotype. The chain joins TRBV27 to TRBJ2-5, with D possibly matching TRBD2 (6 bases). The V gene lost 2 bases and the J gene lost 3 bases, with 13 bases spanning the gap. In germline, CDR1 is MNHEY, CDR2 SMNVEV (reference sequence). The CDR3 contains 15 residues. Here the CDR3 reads CASSLAGTLKETQYF. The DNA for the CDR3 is TGTGCCAGCAGTTTAGCCGGGACTCTCAAAGAGACCCAGTACTTC.

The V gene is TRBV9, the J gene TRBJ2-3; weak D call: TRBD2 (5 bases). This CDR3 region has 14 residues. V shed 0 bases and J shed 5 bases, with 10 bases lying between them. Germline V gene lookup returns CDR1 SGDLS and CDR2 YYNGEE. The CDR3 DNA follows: TGTGCCAGCAGCGTAGCTAATCGGGGAGATACGCAGTATTTT. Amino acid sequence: CASSVANRGDTQYF.

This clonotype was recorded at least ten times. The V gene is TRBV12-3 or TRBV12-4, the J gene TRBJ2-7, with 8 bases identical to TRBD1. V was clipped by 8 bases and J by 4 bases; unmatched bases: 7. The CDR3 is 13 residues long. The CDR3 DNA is TGTGCCAGCGTGATGGACAGGGCTTACGAGCAGTACTTC. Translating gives CASVMDRAYEQYF.

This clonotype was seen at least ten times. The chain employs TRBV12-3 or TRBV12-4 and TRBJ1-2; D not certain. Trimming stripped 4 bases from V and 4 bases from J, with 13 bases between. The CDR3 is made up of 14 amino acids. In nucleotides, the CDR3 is TGTGCCAGCAGTTCCCCCCGGGGTGTCTATGGCTACACCTTC. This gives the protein CASSSPRGVYGYTF.

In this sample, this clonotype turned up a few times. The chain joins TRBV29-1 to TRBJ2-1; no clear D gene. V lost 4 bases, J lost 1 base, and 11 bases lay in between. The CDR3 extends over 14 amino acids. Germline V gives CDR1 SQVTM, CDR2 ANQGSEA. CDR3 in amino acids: CSVAPSTSYNEQFF. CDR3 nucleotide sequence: TGCAGCGTTGCACCTTCGACGTCCTACAATGAGCAGTTCTTC.

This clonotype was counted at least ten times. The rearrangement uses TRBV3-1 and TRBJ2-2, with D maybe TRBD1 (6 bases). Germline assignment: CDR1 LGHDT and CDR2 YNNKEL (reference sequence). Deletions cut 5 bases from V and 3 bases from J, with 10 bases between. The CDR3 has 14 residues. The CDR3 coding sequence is TGTGCCAGCAGCTGGGGACAAGACACCGGGGAGCTGTTTTTT. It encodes CASSWGQDTGELFF.

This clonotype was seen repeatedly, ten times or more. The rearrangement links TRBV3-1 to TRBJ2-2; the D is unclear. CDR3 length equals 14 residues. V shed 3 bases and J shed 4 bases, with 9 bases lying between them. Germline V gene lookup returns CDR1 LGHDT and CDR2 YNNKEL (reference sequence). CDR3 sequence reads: CASSQTRATGELFF. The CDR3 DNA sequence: TGTGCCAGCAGCCAGACAAGAGCCACCGGGGAGCTGTTTTTT.

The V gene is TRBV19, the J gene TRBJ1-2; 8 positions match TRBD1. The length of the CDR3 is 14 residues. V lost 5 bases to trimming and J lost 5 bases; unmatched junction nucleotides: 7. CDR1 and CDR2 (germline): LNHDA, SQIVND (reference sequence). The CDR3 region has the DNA TGTGCCAGTAGTGGAGGACAGGGATGGTATGGCTACACCTTC. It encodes CASSGGQGWYGYTF.

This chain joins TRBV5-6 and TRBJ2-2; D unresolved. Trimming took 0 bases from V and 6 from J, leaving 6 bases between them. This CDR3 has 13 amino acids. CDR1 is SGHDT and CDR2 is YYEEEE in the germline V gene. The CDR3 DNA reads TGTGCCAGCAGCTTGGCCTTGGCCGGGGAGCTGTTTTTT. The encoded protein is CASSLALAGELFF.

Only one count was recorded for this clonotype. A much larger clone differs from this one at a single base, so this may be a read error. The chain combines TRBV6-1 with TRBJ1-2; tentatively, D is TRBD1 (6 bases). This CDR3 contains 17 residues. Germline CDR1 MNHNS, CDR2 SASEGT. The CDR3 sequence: CASSEARRPQGNYDYTF. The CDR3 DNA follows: TGTGCCAGCAGTGAAGCGCGAAGGCCACAGGGTAATTATGACTACACCTTC.

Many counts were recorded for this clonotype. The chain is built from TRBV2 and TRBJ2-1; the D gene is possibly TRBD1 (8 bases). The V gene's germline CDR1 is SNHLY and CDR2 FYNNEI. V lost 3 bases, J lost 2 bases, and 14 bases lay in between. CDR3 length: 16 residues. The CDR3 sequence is CASSDGTGGAYNEQFF. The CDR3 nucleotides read TGTGCCAGCAGTGATGGAACAGGGGGGGCCTACAATGAGCAGTTCTTC. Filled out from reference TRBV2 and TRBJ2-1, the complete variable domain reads EPEVTQTPSHQVTQMGQEVILRCVPISNHLYFYWYRQILGQKVEFLVSFYNNEISEKSEIFDDQFSVERPDGSNFTLKIRSTKLEDSAMYFCASSDGTGGAYNEQFFGPGTRLTVL.

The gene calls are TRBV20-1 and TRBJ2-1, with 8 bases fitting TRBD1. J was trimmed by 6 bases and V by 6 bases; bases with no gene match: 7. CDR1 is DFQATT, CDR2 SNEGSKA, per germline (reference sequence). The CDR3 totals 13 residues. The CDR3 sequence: CSADRGGSNEQFF. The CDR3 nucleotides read TGCAGTGCAGACAGGGGCGGTAGCAATGAGCAGTTCTTC.

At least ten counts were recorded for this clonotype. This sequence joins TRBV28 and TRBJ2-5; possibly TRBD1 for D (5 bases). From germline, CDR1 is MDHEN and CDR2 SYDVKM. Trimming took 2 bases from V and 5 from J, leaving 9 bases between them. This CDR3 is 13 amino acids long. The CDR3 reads CASSLLGVETQYF. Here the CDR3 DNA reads TGTGCCAGCAGTTTACTAGGGGTCGAGACCCAGTACTTC.

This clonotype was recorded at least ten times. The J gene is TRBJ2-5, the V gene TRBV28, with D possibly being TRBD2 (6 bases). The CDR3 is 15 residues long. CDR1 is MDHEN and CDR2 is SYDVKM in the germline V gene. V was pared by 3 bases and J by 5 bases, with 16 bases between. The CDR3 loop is CASSFLGGLEETQYF. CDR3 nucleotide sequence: TGTGCCAGCAGTTTCTTGGGAGGCCTCGAGGAGACCCAGTACTTC. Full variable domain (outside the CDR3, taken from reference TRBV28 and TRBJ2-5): DVKVTQSSRYLVKRTGEKVFLECVQDMDHENMFWYRQDPGLGLRLIYFSYDVKMKEKGDIPEGYSVSREKKERFSLILESASTNQTSMYLCASSFLGGLEETQYFGPGTRLLVL.

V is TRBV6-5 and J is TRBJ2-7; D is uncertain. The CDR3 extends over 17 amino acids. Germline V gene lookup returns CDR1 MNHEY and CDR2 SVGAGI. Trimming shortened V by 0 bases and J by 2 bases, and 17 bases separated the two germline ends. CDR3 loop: CASSYSRGPISTYEQYF. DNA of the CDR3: TGTGCCAGCAGTTACTCTAGAGGCCCCATATCTACCTACGAGCAGTACTTC.

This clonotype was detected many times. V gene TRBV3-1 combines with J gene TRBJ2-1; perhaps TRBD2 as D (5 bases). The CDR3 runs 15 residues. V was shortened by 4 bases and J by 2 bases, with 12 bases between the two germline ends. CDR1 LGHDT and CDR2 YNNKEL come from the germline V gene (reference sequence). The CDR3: CASSPRRSAYNEQFF. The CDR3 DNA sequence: TGTGCCAGCAGCCCTAGGCGTAGCGCCTACAATGAGCAGTTCTTC.

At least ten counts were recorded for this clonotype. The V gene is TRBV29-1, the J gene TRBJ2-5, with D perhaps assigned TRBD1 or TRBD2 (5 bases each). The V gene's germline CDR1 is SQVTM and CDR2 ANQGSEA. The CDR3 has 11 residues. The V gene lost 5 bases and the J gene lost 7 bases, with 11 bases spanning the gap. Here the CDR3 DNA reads TGCAGCGTTCACACTGGGGGGACCCAGTACTTC. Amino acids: CSVHTGGTQYF.

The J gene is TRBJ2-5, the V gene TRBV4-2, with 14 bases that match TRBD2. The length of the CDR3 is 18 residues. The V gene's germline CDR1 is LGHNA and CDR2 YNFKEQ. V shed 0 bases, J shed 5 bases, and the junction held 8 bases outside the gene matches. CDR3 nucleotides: TGTGCCAGCAGCCAAGAAGGGACTAGCGGGAGTTTTGTGGAGACCCAGTACTTC. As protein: CASSQEGTSGSFVETQYF.

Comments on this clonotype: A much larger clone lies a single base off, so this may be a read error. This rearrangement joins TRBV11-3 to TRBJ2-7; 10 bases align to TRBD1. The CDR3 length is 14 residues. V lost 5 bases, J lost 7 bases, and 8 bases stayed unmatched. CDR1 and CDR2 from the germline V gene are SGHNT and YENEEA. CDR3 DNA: TGTGCCAGCAGCCCGTCGACAGGGGGCAATGAGCAGTACTTC. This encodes CASSPSTGGNEQYF.

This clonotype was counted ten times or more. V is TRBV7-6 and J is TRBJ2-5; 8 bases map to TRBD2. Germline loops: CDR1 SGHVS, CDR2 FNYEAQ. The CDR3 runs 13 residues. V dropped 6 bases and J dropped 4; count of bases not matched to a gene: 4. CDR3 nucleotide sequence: TGTGCCAGCAGAGCGGGAGTTGGAGAGACCCAGTACTTC. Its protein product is CASRAGVGETQYF.

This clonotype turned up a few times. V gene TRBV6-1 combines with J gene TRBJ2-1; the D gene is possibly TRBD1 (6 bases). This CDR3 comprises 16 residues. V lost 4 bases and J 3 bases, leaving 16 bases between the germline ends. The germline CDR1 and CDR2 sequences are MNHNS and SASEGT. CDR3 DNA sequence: TGTGCCAGCAGTGCCCTTGGAAGGGGGAACTACAATGAGCAGTTCTTC. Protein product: CASSALGRGNYNEQFF.

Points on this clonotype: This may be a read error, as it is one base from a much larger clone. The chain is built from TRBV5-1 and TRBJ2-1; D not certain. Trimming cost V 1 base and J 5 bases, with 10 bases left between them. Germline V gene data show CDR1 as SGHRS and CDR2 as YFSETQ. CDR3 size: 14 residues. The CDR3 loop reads CASSLLDMNNEQFF. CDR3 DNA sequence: TGCGCCAGCAGCTTGCTCGACATGAACAATGAGCAGTTCTTC.